Reported below is one TCR beta chain. Its antigen is unidentified. The CDR3 has 18 amino acids. Losses at the gene ends were 5 bases for V and 1 base for J; bases not matched to a gene: 11. CDR1 is MNHEY and CDR2 is SMNVEV in the germline V gene (reference sequence). The table came from immunoSEQ multiplex PCR; TCRdb's copy has only in-frame clones and leaves some out. The sample lists some 84,000 clones, approximately 86% seen once, with 7.9% in the top ten. This sample was taken from a study of T cell responses to AZD1222 COVID-19 vaccine. Points from the study as a whole: The study identified only 6 or 7 AZD1222 recipients as seropositive at baseline. The study reported that nearly half of spike-specific TCRs target unmutated variant regions. Rises in breadth and depth of Spike-specific TCRs came after two AZD1222 doses.

The source was peripheral blood, collected on day 0 of AZD1222 vaccination. The rearrangement links TRBV27 to TRBJ2-2, with TRBD2 matching 9 bases. This sequence was found in an adult in good health. DNA of the CDR3: TGTGCCAGCAGTCCCTTTGCGGGTAGCGGGGGGAACACCGGGGAGCTGTTTTTT. Its translation is CASSPFAGSGGNTGELFF.